The 29 T cell receptor beta chains listed next were all sequenced from one sample in a study of blood T cell repertoires in COVID-19. This table comes from immunoSEQ multiplex PCR, and its TCRdb copy is limited to in-frame clones, with some not included. The profile shows around 250,000 clones, about 90% of them singletons. Sample: peripheral blood. These receptors were collected from a woman aged 60-75 years with COVID-19, enrolled during active disease.

This clone was found once. The chain has TRBV5-1 and TRBJ2-2; D perhaps matches TRBD1 (5 bases). This CDR3 contains 14 residues. From germline, CDR1 is SGHRS and CDR2 YFSETQ. Trimming shortened V by 0 bases and J by 5 bases, and 8 bases separated the two germline ends. DNA for the CDR3: TGCGCCAGCAGCTTGGACAGGTCTACCGGGGAGCTGTTTTTT. This translates into CASSLDRSTGELFF.

The V call is TRBV5-6, the J call TRBJ1-4, with D unclear. The CDR3 contains 14 residues. V was trimmed by 5 bases and J by 8 bases, leaving 16 bases between them. The germline V gene encodes CDR1 SGHDT and CDR2 YYEEEE. CDR3 DNA sequence: TGTGCCAGCAGACTAATTATGGGTGACGAAAAACTGTTTTTT. It codes for CASRLIMGDEKLFF.

The chain recombines TRBV2 with TRBJ2-7; 7 nucleotides agree with TRBD1. V lost 10 bases to trimming and J lost 2 bases; unmatched junction nucleotides: 5. The germline V gene has CDR1 SNHLY and CDR2 FYNNEI. CDR3 length: 12 amino acids. The CDR3 here is CATGQTAYEQYF. DNA of the CDR3: TGTGCCACGGGACAGACCGCCTACGAGCAGTACTTC.

This sequence joins TRBV7-6 and TRBJ1-2; D might be TRBD1 (6 bases). CDR1 and CDR2 (germline): SGHVS, FNYEAQ. Trimming removed 0 bases from V and 2 bases from J, with 16 bases in between. This CDR3 has 17 residues. The CDR3 is CASSLATGPKENYGYTF. The CDR3 DNA sequence: TGTGCCAGCAGCTTAGCAACAGGGCCAAAGGAGAACTATGGCTACACCTTC.

This chain connects TRBV7-9 to TRBJ1-2; tentative D call: TRBD1 (5 bases). The CDR3 contains 15 residues. V shed 5 bases and J shed 1 base, with 14 bases lying between them. Germline V lookup: CDR1 SEHNR, CDR2 FQNEAQ (reference sequence). This CDR3 is CASSPRDNFNYGYTF. DNA for the CDR3: TGTGCCAGCAGCCCCAGGGATAATTTTAACTATGGCTACACCTTC.

This clone was seen a few times. The CDR3 sequence: CASRLWGGETEAFF. CDR3 in DNA: TGTGCCAGCAGGTTGTGGGGGGGCGAGACTGAAGCTTTCTTT. The chain couples TRBV5-6 to TRBJ1-1, with D possibly TRBD1 on 6 matching bases. The CDR3 is made up of 14 amino acids. Trimming removed 5 bases from V and 5 bases from J, with 16 bases in between. Germline loops: CDR1 SGHDT, CDR2 YYEEEE. The variable domain in full, completed from reference TRBV5-6 and TRBJ1-1, reads DAGVTQSPTHLIKTRGQQVTLRCSPKSGHDTVSWYQQALGQGPQFIFQYYEEEERQRGNFPDRFSGHQFPNYSSELNVNALLLGDSALYLCASRLWGGETEAFFGQGTRLTVV.

V usage is TRBV19 and J usage is TRBJ2-2; possibly TRBD2 for D (6 bases). The CDR3 spans 13 residues. Trimming removed 5 bases from V and 4 bases from J, with 8 bases in between. CDR1 is LNHDA and CDR2 is SQIVND in the germline V gene (reference sequence). Written as DNA, the CDR3 is TGTGCCAGTAGTCGGACTACCACCGGGGAGCTGTTTTTT. It yields the protein CASSRTTTGELFF. The variable domain in full, with the rest retrieved from reference TRBV19 and TRBJ2-2, is DGGITQSPKYLFRKEGQNVTLSCEQNLNHDAMYWYRQDPGQGLRLIYYSQIVNDFQKGDIAEGYSVSREKKESFPLTVTSAQKNPTAFYLCASSRTTTGELFFGEGSRLTVL.

The rearrangement uses TRBV19 and TRBJ1-2; 10 positions match TRBD1. V gave up 1 base and J gave up 2 bases; unmatched junction bases: 4. The CDR3 spans 16 residues. CDR1 is LNHDA, CDR2 SQIVND, per germline (reference sequence). CDR3 DNA: TGTGCCAGTAGTATAGGACAGGGGGCACCGAACTATGGCTACACCTTC. This sequence encodes CASSIGQGAPNYGYTF.

The V and J genes are TRBV6-5 and TRBJ1-6; 7 bases are a match to TRBD1. Losses at the gene ends were 2 bases for V and 6 bases for J; bases not matched to a gene: 7. Germline values: CDR1 MNHEY, CDR2 SVGAGI. The CDR3 is 16 residues long. In DNA form, the CDR3 reads TGTGCCAGCAGTTACACCAGACAGGGAAGTAATTCACCCCTCCACTTT. Translated: CASSYTRQGSNSPLHF.

The CDR3 is CASSSRDTEAFF. For the CDR3, the DNA is TGTGCCAGTAGTAGCAGGGACACTGAAGCTTTCTTT. The rearrangement uses TRBV19 and TRBJ1-1; the D gene is possibly TRBD1 (5 bases). V shed 4 bases and J shed 3 bases, with 6 bases lying between them. Germline loops: CDR1 LNHDA, CDR2 SQIVND (reference sequence). There are 12 residues in the CDR3.

The rearrangement links TRBV11-2 to TRBJ1-5, with D unclear. Deletions cut 1 base from V and 3 bases from J, with 7 bases between. The CDR3 runs 14 residues. Looked up from germline, CDR1 is SGHAT and CDR2 is FQNNGV. The CDR3 region is CASSLGRTNQPQHF. CDR3 bases: TGTGCCAGCAGCTTAGGTAGAACCAATCAGCCCCAGCATTTT.

This chain joins TRBV14 and TRBJ1-2, with D perhaps matching TRBD1 (5 bases). This CDR3 region has 13 residues. The ends were cut back, 3 bases at V and 4 bases at J, with 9 bases in the middle. The germline CDR1 and CDR2 sequences are SGHDN and FVKESK. CDR3 DNA: TGTGCCAGCAGCCATCCGGGGGGCTATGGCTACACCTTC. It specifies CASSHPGGYGYTF.

The CDR3 DNA reads as TGTGCCAGCAGTGTGGGACAGGGTGGCGAAAAACTGTTTTTT. Protein: CASSVGQGGEKLFF. The gene calls are TRBV2 and TRBJ1-4, with 9 bases matching TRBD1. CDR1 SNHLY and CDR2 FYNNEI come from the germline V gene. This CDR3 is built from 14 residues. The trim removed 4 bases at V and 8 bases at J, leaving 5 bases unmatched.

The chain joins TRBV19 to TRBJ1-2; 8 bases match TRBD1. With V trimmed by 8 bases and J by 7 bases, 3 bases remained unmatched. Germline V lookup: CDR1 LNHDA, CDR2 SQIVND (reference sequence). The CDR3 contains 11 residues. CDR3 amino acids: CASRQGSGYTF. The CDR3 DNA reads as TGTGCCAGTCGACAGGGGTCTGGCTACACCTTC.

The chain employs TRBV3-1 (or the pseudogene TRBV3-2) and TRBJ2-7, with a tentative D call TRBD2 (6 bases). V lost 0 bases, J lost 5 bases, and 14 bases lay in between. The germline CDR1 and CDR2 sequences are LGHDT and YNNKEL (reference sequence). This CDR3 comprises 15 residues. The CDR3 DNA reads TGTGCCAGCAGCCAAGATGTAGCCAGGGAGGACGAGCAGTACTTC. It translates to CASSQDVAREDEQYF.

This chain connects TRBV11-2 to TRBJ2-7; 9 bases map to TRBD1. The germline V gene has CDR1 SGHAT and CDR2 FQNNGV. V was pared by 8 bases and J by 3 bases, with 11 bases of the junction left unmatched. The CDR3 totals 15 residues. Here the CDR3 DNA reads TGTGCCAGCGTCACTCTTCCGGGACAGGGCTACGAGCAGTACTTC. Protein product: CASVTLPGQGYEQYF.

This clone has only one observation. CDR3 sequence (DNA): TGTGCCAGTAGCAGCGACAGGGGGCCAATCCTTAACTATGGCTACACCTTC. It codes for CASSSDRGPILNYGYTF. This chain connects TRBV19 to TRBJ1-2; 10 bases match TRBD1. This CDR3 has 17 residues. Trimming removed 6 bases from V and 1 base from J; junction bases left unmatched: 11. CDR1 and CDR2 (germline): LNHDA, SQIVND (reference sequence).

The V gene is TRBV6-5, the J gene TRBJ2-1, with a possible D match to TRBD2 (6 bases). The germline V and J ends were trimmed by 2 bases and 5 bases, with 10 bases remaining between them. The CDR3 totals 14 residues. Germline CDR1 is MNHEY and CDR2 is SVGAGI. CDR3 sequence reads: CASSYGGQHNEQFF. CDR3 DNA sequence: TGTGCCAGCAGTTACGGAGGGCAACACAATGAGCAGTTCTTC.

The chain employs TRBV7-2 and TRBJ1-2; D possibly corresponds to TRBD1 (5 bases). The CDR3 covers 15 residues. The germline V gene has CDR1 SGHTA and CDR2 FQGNSA. Trimming removed 0 bases from V and 8 bases from J, with 16 bases in between. The CDR3 loop is CASSLAGRPEGGYTF. The CDR3 DNA is TGTGCCAGCAGCTTAGCGGGACGCCCGGAGGGCGGCTACACCTTC.

This chain joins TRBV2 and TRBJ1-6; 7 positions match TRBD1. Germline V CDR1 and CDR2: SNHLY, FYNNEI. The trim removed 6 bases at V and 0 bases at J, leaving 5 bases unmatched. The CDR3 has 16 residues. CDR3 sequence: CASRAGGSSYNSPLHF. The CDR3 DNA sequence: TGTGCCAGCAGGGCAGGGGGAAGCTCCTATAATTCACCCCTCCACTTT.

J is TRBJ1-2 and V is TRBV2; the match to TRBD1 covers 8 bases. The junction had 6 bases not matched to a gene; V was cut back by 8 bases and J by 7 bases. In germline, CDR1 is SNHLY, CDR2 FYNNEI. This CDR3 spans 12 amino acids. The CDR3, as DNA: TGTGCCAGCTTGGACAGGGCCGGTGGCTACACCTTC. Its translation is CASLDRAGGYTF. Full variable domain (remainder filled in from reference TRBV2 and TRBJ1-2): EPEVTQTPSHQVTQMGQEVILRCVPISNHLYFYWYRQILGQKVEFLVSFYNNEISEKSEIFDDQFSVERPDGSNFTLKIRSTKLEDSAMYFCASLDRAGGYTFGSGTRLTVV.

The chain couples TRBV5-1 to TRBJ1-2; the match to TRBD1 covers 11 bases. The V gene end was trimmed by 4 bases and the J gene end by 5 bases; junction bases not matched to a gene: 4. Germline V CDR1 and CDR2: SGHRS, YFSETQ. The CDR3 consists of 14 residues. CDR3 loop: CASSPGQGVYGYTF. The CDR3, as DNA: TGCGCCAGCAGCCCGGGACAGGGGGTTTATGGCTACACCTTC. Full variable domain (rest looked up from reference TRBV5-1 and TRBJ1-2): KAGVTQTPRYLIKTRGQQVTLSCSPISGHRSVSWYQQTPGQGLQFLFEYFSETQRNKGNFPGRFSGRQFSNSRSEMNVSTLELGDSALYLCASSPGQGVYGYTFGSGTRLTVV.

This clone was seen only a few times. J is TRBJ1-2 and V is TRBV19; tentative D call: TRBD1 (6 bases). V was clipped by 11 bases and J by 2 bases, with 15 bases between them. This CDR3 contains 13 residues. Germline V gene sequence: CDR1 LNHDA, CDR2 SQIVND (reference sequence). This CDR3 is CARNREINYGYTF. CDR3 sequence (DNA): TGTGCCCGAAACAGGGAAATAAACTATGGCTACACCTTC.

V usage is TRBV7-3 and J usage is TRBJ1-2; 9 bases fit TRBD1. V was clipped by 5 bases and J by 4 bases; unmatched bases: 5. CDR1 is SGHTA, CDR2 FQGTGA, per germline. The CDR3 is 14 residues long. CDR3 nucleotide sequence: TGTGCCAGCAGCCGGGACAGGGCCGGCTATGGCTACACCTTC. This gives the protein CASSRDRAGYGYTF. Supplemented by reference TRBV7-3 and TRBJ1-2, the full variable domain reads GAGVSQTPSNKVTEKGKYVELRCDPISGHTALYWYRQSLGQGPEFLIYFQGTGAADDSGLPNDRFFAVRPEGSVSTLKIQRTERGDSAVYLCASSRDRAGYGYTFGSGTRLTVV.

V gene TRBV18 combines with J gene TRBJ1-6; D ambiguous. Germline CDR1 and CDR2: KGHSH and LQKENI. V was shortened by 2 bases and J by 0 bases, with 17 bases between the two germline ends. The CDR3 is 19 residues long. The CDR3 reads CASSPELETRSSYNSPLHF. In nucleotides, the CDR3 is TGTGCCAGCTCACCAGAGTTGGAGACTCGGAGCTCCTATAATTCACCCCTCCACTTT.

The chain couples TRBV4-2 to TRBJ2-2, with D uncertain. Deletions cut 4 bases from V and 3 bases from J, with 9 bases between. The CDR3 extends over 14 amino acids. Germline lookup yields CDR1 LGHNA and CDR2 YNFKEQ. The CDR3 DNA follows: TGTGCCAGCAGCCCGTACAGAGACACCGGGGAGCTGTTTTTT. This sequence encodes CASSPYRDTGELFF.

This clone was counted once. V gene TRBV11-3 combines with J gene TRBJ2-2; maybe TRBD1 (5 bases). Germline CDR1 SGHNT, CDR2 YENEEA. The CDR3 is 12 amino acids. Between the trimmed V and J ends, which lost 5 bases and 8 bases, there was a span of 9 bases. Written as DNA, the CDR3 is TGTGCCAGCAGCCCCCGGACAGGGGAGCTGTTTTTT. It codes for CASSPRTGELFF. Complete variable domain (other parts from reference TRBV11-3 and TRBJ2-2): EAGVVQSPRYKIIEKKQPVAFWCNPISGHNTLYWYLQNLGQGPELLIRYENEEAVDDSQLPKDRFSAERLKGVDSTLKIQPAELGDSAVYLCASSPRTGELFFGEGSRLTVL.

The chain links TRBV9 to TRBJ2-5, with TRBD2 matching 9 bases. The V gene's germline CDR1 is SGDLS and CDR2 YYNGEE. V was pared by 0 bases and J by 5 bases, with 5 bases of the junction left unmatched. The CDR3 is made up of 15 amino acids. The CDR3 bases are TGTGCCAGCAGCGTAGAGGGACTAGCTTGGGAGACCCAGTACTTC. Its protein is CASSVEGLAWETQYF.

This clone turned up a few times. The chain uses TRBV7-2 and TRBJ1-5; D remains ambiguous. V shed 3 bases and J shed 4 bases, with 7 bases lying between them. Germline assignment: CDR1 SGHTA and CDR2 FQGNSA. The CDR3 length is 13 residues. In DNA form, the CDR3 reads TGTGCCAGCAGCTTGCGGGCAAATCAGCCCCAGCATTTT. This sequence encodes CASSLRANQPQHF. The variable domain in full, with the rest retrieved from reference TRBV7-2 and TRBJ1-5, is GAGVSQSPSNKVTEKGKDVELRCDPISGHTALYWYRQSLGQGLEFLIYFQGNSAPDKSGLPSDRFSAERTGGSVSTLTIQRTQQEDSAVYLCASSLRANQPQHFGDGTRLSIL.